Following are 28 T cell receptor beta chains from one sample sequenced in a study of control samples from healthy donors and cancer patients. Assay used: immunoSEQ multiplex PCR; TCRdb lists only in-frame clones, some missing. Of over 100,000 clones listed, around nine tenths are singletons. The sample was blood. These receptors all come from a woman between 50 and 59 years old in good health.

This sequence joins TRBV6-5 and TRBJ1-1; D unresolved. V lost 5 bases and J lost 1, with 11 bases in between. Germline CDR1 and CDR2: MNHEY and SVGAGI. This CDR3 comprises 14 residues. CDR3 in DNA: TGTGCCAGCAGTCTGGTAGGGTGGAACACTGAAGCTTTCTTT. Residues: CASSLVGWNTEAFF.

This clone was detected only once. The chain recombines TRBV4-1 with TRBJ2-3; D is perhaps TRBD1 (5 bases). Trimming removed 0 bases at V and 3 bases at J, with 16 bases between. Germline lookup yields CDR1 MGHRA and CDR2 YSYEKL. The CDR3 runs to 17 residues. This CDR3 reads CASSQDSGAGFTDTQYF. As DNA, the CDR3 is TGCGCCAGCAGCCAAGATAGTGGGGCCGGGTTTACAGATACGCAGTATTTT.

The chain combines TRBV7-3 with TRBJ2-1; 7 bases align to TRBD1. The J segment lost 8 bases and the V segment lost 5 bases, leaving 12 bases of the junction unmatched. Germline-derived CDR1 and CDR2 are SGHTA and FQGTGA. The CDR3 loop spans 15 amino acids. The CDR3 reads CASSVSVTGNDEQFF. In nucleotides, the CDR3 is TGTGCCAGCAGCGTTAGTGTGACAGGGAACGATGAGCAGTTCTTC.

The J gene is TRBJ1-6, the V gene TRBV11-2; D not resolved. Germline V gene data show CDR1 as SGHAT and CDR2 as FQNNGV. Trimming took 5 bases from V and 0 from J, leaving 11 bases between them. This CDR3 has 16 residues. CDR3 sequence reads: CASSLRDGSYNSPLHF. As DNA, the CDR3 is TGTGCCAGCAGCCTCCGTGATGGCTCCTATAATTCACCCCTCCACTTT.

This clone was observed once. The rearrangement links TRBV7-2 to TRBJ2-1; D possibly corresponds to TRBD1 (5 bases). The germline V gene encodes CDR1 SGHTA and CDR2 FQGNSA. This CDR3 has 14 residues. Trimming removed 4 bases at V and 9 bases at J, with 16 bases between. The chain's CDR3 is CASSSLPGAREQFF. Written as DNA, the CDR3 is TGTGCCAGCAGCTCTTTGCCTGGGGCGCGTGAGCAGTTCTTC.

The V gene is TRBV30, the J gene TRBJ1-5; TRBD1 agrees at 7 bases. The CDR3 is 13 amino acids. CDR1 GTSNPN and CDR2 SVGIG come from the germline V gene (reference sequence). V was clipped by 3 bases and J by 6 bases; unmatched bases: 5. The CDR3 bases are TGTGCCTGGAGCGAACAGGGGAGTCAGCCCCAGCATTTT. Translated: CAWSEQGSQPQHF.

The chain combines TRBV7-9 with TRBJ2-1, with 14 bases matching TRBD2. The CDR3 contains 13 residues. V was clipped by 1 base and J by 15 bases; unmatched bases: 2. Germline loops: CDR1 SEHNR, CDR2 FQNEAQ (reference sequence). This CDR3 reads CASSLGLAGGSFF. The CDR3 DNA reads TGTGCCAGCAGCTTAGGACTAGCGGGAGGGTCGTTCTTC.

V usage is TRBV12-3 or TRBV12-4 and J usage is TRBJ1-5; D uncertain. V lost 4 bases to trimming and J lost 0 bases, with 4 bases between them. CDR3 length: 13 residues. CDR3 nucleotide sequence: TGTGCCAGCAGTTCCAATAGCAATCAGCCCCAGCATTTT. Protein product: CASSSNSNQPQHF.

This rearrangement joins TRBV24-1 to TRBJ1-2, with no clear D. The germline V gene has CDR1 KGHDR and CDR2 SFDVKD. The CDR3 runs 13 residues. V was cut by 7 bases and J by 8 bases, with 16 bases left in between. CDR3 amino acids: CATRPDPPGGYTF. In DNA form, the CDR3 reads TGTGCCACCAGGCCCGACCCGCCGGGGGGCTACACCTTC.

This clone was observed a single time. The genes are TRBV11-3 and TRBJ1-5; TRBD1 aligns across 7 bases. The germline CDR1 and CDR2 sequences are SGHNT and YENEEA. After removal of 0 bases from V and 2 bases from J, the junction contained 10 bases not matched to a gene. The CDR3 consists of 18 residues. This CDR3 reads CASSLDPATGIRNQPQHF. CDR3 bases: TGTGCCAGCAGCTTAGATCCGGCGACAGGGATCCGCAATCAGCCCCAGCATTTT.

The chain's CDR3 is CASSLSGGTSFHEQFF. CDR3 DNA sequence: TGTGCCAGCAGCTTAAGTGGTGGGACTAGCTTCCATGAGCAGTTCTTC. The rearrangement joins TRBV7-2 to TRBJ2-1, with 9 bases matching TRBD2. With 2 bases clipped from V and 8 bases from J, the junction kept 10 bases outside the gene matches. Per germline, CDR1 SGHTA and CDR2 FQGNSA. This CDR3 is 16 amino acids long.

The CDR3 spells CASSFSTGRSVNTEAFF. In DNA, the CDR3 is TGTGCCAGCTCCTTCTCAACAGGGCGGTCGGTGAACACTGAAGCTTTCTTT. The V call is TRBV19, the J call TRBJ1-1; D might be TRBD1 (6 bases). CDR1 and CDR2 from the germline V gene are LNHDA and SQIVND (reference sequence). V was clipped by 9 bases and J by 0 bases, with 23 bases between them. This CDR3 has 17 amino acids.

The chain combines TRBV27 with TRBJ2-6; possibly TRBD2 for D (5 bases). CDR3 length equals 19 residues. Trimming took off 5 bases at V and 2 bases at J, with 22 bases between the two ends. The V gene's germline CDR1 is MNHEY and CDR2 SMNVEV (reference sequence). CDR3 coding DNA: TGTGCCAGCAGTACCCCCGGTCGGGGAAGAGGACCTGGGGCCAACGTCCTGACTTTC. It codes for CASSTPGRGRGPGANVLTF.

V gene TRBV30 combines with J gene TRBJ2-3; 16 bases match TRBD2. Germline values: CDR1 GTSNPN, CDR2 SVGIG (reference sequence). The CDR3 sequence is 16 residues long. J was trimmed by 7 bases and V by 1 base; bases with no gene match: 5. CDR3 sequence (DNA): TGTGCCTGGAGTGAAGGGACTAGCGGGGGGGGCCATACGCAGTATTTT. Amino acid sequence: CAWSEGTSGGGHTQYF.

The chain joins TRBV30 to TRBJ1-1, with D hard to call. Germline CDR1 reads GTSNPN; CDR2 reads SVGIG (reference sequence). This CDR3 is built from 15 residues. The V end was cut by 1 base, the J end by 7 bases, with 19 bases between. DNA for the CDR3: TGTGCCTGGAGTGCCGACGAGAGGGTTAGGGTTGAAGCTTTCTTT. Translated, it gives CAWSADERVRVEAFF.

V is TRBV18 and J is TRBJ1-1, with D unresolved. The CDR3 is 16 amino acids. V lost 2 bases and J lost 1, with 14 bases in between. From germline, CDR1 is KGHSH and CDR2 LQKENI. The CDR3 nucleotides read TGTGCCAGCTCACCAATGACGGAAATGCCGAACACTGAAGCTTTCTTT. It translates to CASSPMTEMPNTEAFF.

J is TRBJ2-2 and V is TRBV7-7, with 10 bases lining up with TRBD2. Germline V lookup: CDR1 SSHAT, CDR2 FNYEAQ (reference sequence). The CDR3 runs 15 residues. The J segment lost 6 bases and the V segment lost 5 bases, leaving 6 bases of the junction unmatched. The CDR3 here is CASSPTLAGAGELFF. The CDR3 DNA reads as TGTGCCAGCAGCCCTACCCTAGCGGGAGCCGGGGAGCTGTTTTTT.

The rearrangement links TRBV6-5 to TRBJ1-1; 9 positions agree with TRBD1. CDR1 MNHEY and CDR2 SVGAGI come from the germline V gene. The CDR3 is 16 amino acids. J gave up 0 bases and V 0 bases, and 2 bases lay outside the gene matches. This chain's CDR3 is CASSYSGTGLNTEAFF. In DNA form, the CDR3 reads TGTGCCAGCAGTTACTCCGGGACAGGGCTGAACACTGAAGCTTTCTTT.

The chain employs TRBV9 and TRBJ2-3; the D gene is possibly TRBD1 (7 bases). Germline V gene lookup returns CDR1 SGDLS and CDR2 YYNGEE. V lost 4 bases and J lost 2, with 20 bases in between. The CDR3 is 17 amino acids. The CDR3 spells CASSPQGGGEYTDTQYF. For the CDR3, the DNA is TGTGCCAGCAGCCCCCAGGGGGGCGGGGAATACACAGATACGCAGTATTTT.

The chain couples TRBV6-4 to TRBJ2-4, with a possible D match to TRBD1 (6 bases). Trimming cost V 8 bases and J 5 bases, with 16 bases left between them. Per the germline V gene, CDR1 is MRHNA and CDR2 is SNTAGT. The CDR3 extends over 14 amino acids. The CDR3 bases are TGTGCCAGCTTTACAGGGTTGGGAGAAAACATTCAGTACTTC. As protein: CASFTGLGENIQYF.

J is TRBJ2-7 and V is TRBV5-6, with D maybe TRBD2 (6 bases). The CDR3 extends over 13 amino acids. Trimming cost V 6 bases and J 3 bases, with 13 bases left between them. Germline V lookup: CDR1 SGHDT, CDR2 YYEEEE. Here the CDR3 DNA reads TGTGCCAGCACGGGAGAGCGACGCTACGAGCAGTACTTC. Encoded protein: CASTGERRYEQYF.

This chain uses TRBV18 with TRBJ1-4, with a possible D match to TRBD1 (5 bases). In germline, CDR1 is KGHSH, CDR2 LQKENI. The germline V and J ends were trimmed by 3 bases and 7 bases, with 9 bases remaining between them. CDR3 length: 13 amino acids. CDR3 sequence (DNA): TGTGCCAGCTCACCCGGGACCGTTGAAAAACTGTTTTTT. Its protein product is CASSPGTVEKLFF.

This chain connects TRBV6-5 to TRBJ2-1; 11 bases line up with TRBD2. V lost 5 bases, J lost 5 bases, and 5 bases stayed unmatched. The CDR3 totals 15 residues. The germline V gene has CDR1 MNHEY and CDR2 SVGAGI. The CDR3 here is CASSPLAGGNNEQFF. CDR3 in DNA: TGTGCCAGCAGTCCTCTAGCGGGGGGCAACAATGAGCAGTTCTTC.

This clone was detected only a few times. V is TRBV25-1 and J is TRBJ1-2; a possible D gene is TRBD1 (5 bases). Germline CDR1 MGHDK, CDR2 SYGVNS. Trimming removed 1 base from V and 3 bases from J, with 9 bases in between. The CDR3 contains 14 residues. The CDR3: CASSESGRDYGYTF. CDR3 DNA: TGTGCCAGCAGTGAATCTGGCAGGGACTATGGCTACACCTTC.

J is TRBJ2-1 and V is TRBV21-1; no DNA check was done on the table's D call, TRBD2. TRBV21-1 is a pseudogene segment. This CDR3 is built from 18 residues. The CDR3 region is CASSKMGTSGVKGDEQFF. The CDR3 DNA reads as TGTGCCAGCAGCAAAATGGGTACTAGCGGCGTAAAGGGGGATGAGCAGTTCTTC.

This clone was seen more than once but under ten times. V gene TRBV7-8 combines with J gene TRBJ1-4; a possible D gene is TRBD1 (5 bases). The germline V gene has CDR1 SGHVS and CDR2 FQNEAQ. V was trimmed by 0 bases and J by 6 bases, leaving 14 bases between them. The CDR3 has 16 amino acids. This CDR3 is CASSLAEGVGDEKLFF. The CDR3, as DNA: TGTGCCAGCAGCTTAGCGGAAGGGGTCGGGGATGAAAAACTGTTTTTT.

J is TRBJ1-1 and V is TRBV7-2; 8 bases match TRBD1. The junction had 4 bases not matched to a gene; V was cut back by 1 base and J by 3 bases. CDR1 SGHTA and CDR2 FQGNSA come from the germline V gene. The CDR3 sequence is 15 residues long. In DNA form, the CDR3 reads TGTGCCAGCAGCTTAGGGACAGGGCGGTACACTGAAGCTTTCTTT. Its translation is CASSLGTGRYTEAFF.

This rearrangement joins TRBV5-1 to TRBJ2-7; no clear D gene. Trimming took 0 bases from V and 6 from J, leaving 10 bases between them. From germline, CDR1 is SGHRS and CDR2 YFSETQ. This CDR3 has 13 residues. Here the CDR3 reads CASSLEGAAEQYF. CDR3 bases: TGCGCCAGCAGCTTGGAGGGCGCAGCCGAGCAGTACTTC.